This TCR beta chain was found in a study of T cell responses to AZD1222 COVID-19 vaccine. Overall study: Second-dose intervals of approximately 4 or approximately 12 weeks were pooled. Notes on the study in general: Spike was spanned by vaccine-associated CD4 TCRs, which were dominant at 160-218 and 743-854. Clonal diversity may have been underestimated, and the donors were mostly white British, with more females than males. None of the repertoires were sampled until the peak T cell response had passed.

Sequencing used immunoSEQ multiplex PCR; TCRdb keeps in-frame clones, though not all of them. Among approximately 74,000 clones listed, 80% to 90% were seen once. V lost 3 bases, J lost 7 bases, and 4 bases lay in between. This CDR3 region has 12 residues. On this clone: The antigen is unknown.

The chain employs TRBV12-3 or TRBV12-4 and TRBJ1-6; no clear D. The starting material was peripheral blood, obtained on day 0 of AZD1222 vaccination. The TCR was taken from an adult in good health. CDR3 sequence (DNA): TGTGCCAGCAGTTTTCCCAATTCACCCCTCCACTTT. Translation gives CASSFPNSPLHF.